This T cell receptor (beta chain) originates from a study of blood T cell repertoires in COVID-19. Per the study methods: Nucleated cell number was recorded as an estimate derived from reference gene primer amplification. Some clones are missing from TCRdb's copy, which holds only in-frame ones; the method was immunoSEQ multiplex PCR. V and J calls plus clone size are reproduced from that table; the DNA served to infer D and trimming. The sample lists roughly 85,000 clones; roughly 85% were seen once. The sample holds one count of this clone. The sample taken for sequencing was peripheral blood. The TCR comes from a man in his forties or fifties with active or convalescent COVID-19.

CDR3 nucleotides: TGTGCCAGCAGCTCATCCGGGACAGGGGTCTATGGCTACACCTTC. This translates into CASSSSGTGVYGYTF. The V call is TRBV5-6, the J call TRBJ1-2, with 10 positions matching TRBD1. The J segment lost 4 bases and the V segment lost 3 bases, leaving 6 bases of the junction unmatched. Germline CDR1 and CDR2: SGHDT and YYEEEE. The length of the CDR3 is 15 residues.